This T cell receptor beta chain comes out of a study of blood T cell repertoires in COVID-19. The assay was immunoSEQ multiplex PCR, and TCRdb's table has in-frame clones only and misses some. The repertoire holds fewer than 300,000 clones, with about four fifths as singletons. Germline lookup yields CDR1 MNHNS and CDR2 SASEGT. There are 13 residues in the CDR3. V was cut by 3 bases and J by 5 bases, with 8 bases left in between. Sample: PBMCs or T cells enriched from blood (not recorded which). The clonotype was recovered from a man aged 40-49 years who had been exposed to COVID-19. The chain carries TRBV6-1 and TRBJ1-5, with D perhaps TRBD1 (6 bases). Written as DNA, the CDR3 is TGTGCCAGCAGTGATGGGGGCCATCAGCCCCAGCATTTT. Translating gives CASSDGGHQPQHF.